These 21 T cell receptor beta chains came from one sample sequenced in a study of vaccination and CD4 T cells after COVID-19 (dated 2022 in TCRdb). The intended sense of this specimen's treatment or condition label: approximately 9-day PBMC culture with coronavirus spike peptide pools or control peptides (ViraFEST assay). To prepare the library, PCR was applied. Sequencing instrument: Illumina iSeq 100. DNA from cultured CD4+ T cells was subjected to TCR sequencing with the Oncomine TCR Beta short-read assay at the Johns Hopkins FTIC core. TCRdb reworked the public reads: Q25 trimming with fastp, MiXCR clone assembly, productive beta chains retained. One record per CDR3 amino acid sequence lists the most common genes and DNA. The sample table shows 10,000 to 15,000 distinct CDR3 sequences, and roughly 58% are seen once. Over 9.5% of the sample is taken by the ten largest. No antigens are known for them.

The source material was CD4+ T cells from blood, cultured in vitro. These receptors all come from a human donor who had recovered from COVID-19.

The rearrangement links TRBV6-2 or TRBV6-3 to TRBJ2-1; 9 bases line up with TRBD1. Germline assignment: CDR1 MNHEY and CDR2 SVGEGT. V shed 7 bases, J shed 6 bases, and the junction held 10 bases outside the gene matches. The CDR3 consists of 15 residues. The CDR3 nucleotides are TGTGCCAGCATTAATCCGGGACAGGGTGGCAATGAGCAGTTCTTC. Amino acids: CASINPGQGGNEQFF.

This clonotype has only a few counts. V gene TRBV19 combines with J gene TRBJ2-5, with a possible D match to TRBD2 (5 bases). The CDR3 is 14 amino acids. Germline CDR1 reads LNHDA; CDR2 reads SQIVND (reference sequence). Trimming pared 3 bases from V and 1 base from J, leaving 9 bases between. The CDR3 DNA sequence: TGTGCCAGTAGTATGGGGAGTTCCCAAGAGACCCAGTACTTC. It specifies CASSMGSSQETQYF. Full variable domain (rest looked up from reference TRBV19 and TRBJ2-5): DGGITQSPKYLFRKEGQNVTLSCEQNLNHDAMYWYRQDPGQGLRLIYYSQIVNDFQKGDIAEGYSVSREKKESFPLTVTSAQKNPTAFYLCASSMGSSQETQYFGPGTRLLVL.

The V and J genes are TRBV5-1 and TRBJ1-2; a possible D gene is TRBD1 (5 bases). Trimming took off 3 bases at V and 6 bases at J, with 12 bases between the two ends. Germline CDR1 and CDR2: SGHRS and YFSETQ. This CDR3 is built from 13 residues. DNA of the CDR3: TGCGCCAGCAGCTCCCCAGGCAGGGATGGCTACACCTTC. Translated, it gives CASSSPGRDGYTF.

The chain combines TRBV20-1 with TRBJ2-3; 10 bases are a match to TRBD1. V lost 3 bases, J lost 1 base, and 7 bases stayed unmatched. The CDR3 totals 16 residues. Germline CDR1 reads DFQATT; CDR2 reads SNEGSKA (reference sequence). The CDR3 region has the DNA TGCAGTGCTAGGGGCCCGGGACAGGGGCGCACAGATACGCAGTATTTT. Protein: CSARGPGQGRTDTQYF.

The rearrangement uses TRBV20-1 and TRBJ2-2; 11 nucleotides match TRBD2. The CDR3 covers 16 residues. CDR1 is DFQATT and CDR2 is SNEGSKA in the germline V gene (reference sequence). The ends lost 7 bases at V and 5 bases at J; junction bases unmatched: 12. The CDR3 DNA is TGCAGTGGGACGGCTTCGGGACTAGCGGATACCGGGGAGCTGTTTTTT. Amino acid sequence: CSGTASGLADTGELFF.

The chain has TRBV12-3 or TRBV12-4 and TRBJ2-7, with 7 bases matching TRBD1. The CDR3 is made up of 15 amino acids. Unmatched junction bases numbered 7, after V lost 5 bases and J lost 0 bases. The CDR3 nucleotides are TGTGCCAGCAGTAGAATACAGGGGTCCTCCTACGAGCAGTACTTC. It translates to CASSRIQGSSYEQYF.

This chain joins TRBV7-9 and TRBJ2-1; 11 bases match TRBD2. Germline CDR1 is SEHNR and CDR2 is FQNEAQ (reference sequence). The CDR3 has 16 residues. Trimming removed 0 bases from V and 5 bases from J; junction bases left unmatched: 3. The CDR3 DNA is TGTGCCAGCAGCTTAGCTCCTAGCGGGAGGCACAATGAGCAGTTCTTC. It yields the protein CASSLAPSGRHNEQFF.

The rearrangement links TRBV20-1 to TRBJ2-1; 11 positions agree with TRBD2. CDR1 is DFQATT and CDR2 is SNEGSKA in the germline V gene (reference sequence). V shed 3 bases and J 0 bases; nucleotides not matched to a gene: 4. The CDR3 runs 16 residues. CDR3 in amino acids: CSARASGRSSYNEQFF. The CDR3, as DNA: TGCAGTGCTAGGGCTAGCGGGAGGAGCTCCTACAATGAGCAGTTCTTC.

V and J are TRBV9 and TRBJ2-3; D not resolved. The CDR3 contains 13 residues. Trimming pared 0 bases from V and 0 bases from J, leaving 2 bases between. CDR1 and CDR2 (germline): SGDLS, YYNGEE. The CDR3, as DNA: TGTGCCAGCAGCGTAGAAAGCACAGATACGCAGTATTTT. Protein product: CASSVESTDTQYF.

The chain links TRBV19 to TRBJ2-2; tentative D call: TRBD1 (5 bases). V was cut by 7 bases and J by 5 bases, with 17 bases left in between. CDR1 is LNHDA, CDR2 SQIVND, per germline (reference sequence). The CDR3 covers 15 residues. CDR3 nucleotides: TGTGCCAGTAAGGGGCTAGTTGGGGAAACCGGGGAGCTGTTTTTT. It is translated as CASKGLVGETGELFF.

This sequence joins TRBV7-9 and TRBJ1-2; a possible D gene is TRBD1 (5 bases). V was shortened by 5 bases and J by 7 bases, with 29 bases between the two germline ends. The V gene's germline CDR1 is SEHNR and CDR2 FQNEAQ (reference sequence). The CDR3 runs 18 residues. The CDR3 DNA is TGTGCCAGCAGCGCTCTAGGCCGGGGGGTGGACAACGTTCTTGGCTACACCTTC. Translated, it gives CASSALGRGVDNVLGYTF.

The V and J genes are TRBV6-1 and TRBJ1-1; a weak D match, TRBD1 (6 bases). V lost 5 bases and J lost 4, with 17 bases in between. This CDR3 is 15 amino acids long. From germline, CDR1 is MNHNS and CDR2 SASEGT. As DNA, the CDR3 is TGTGCCAGCAGTAGGGGGGGCGTCGGTACCACTGAAGCTTTCTTT. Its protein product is CASSRGGVGTTEAFF.

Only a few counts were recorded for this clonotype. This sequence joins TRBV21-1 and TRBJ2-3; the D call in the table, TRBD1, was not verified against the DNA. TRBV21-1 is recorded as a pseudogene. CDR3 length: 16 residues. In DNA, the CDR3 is TGTGCCAGCAGCAGGATCGACAGGGGCGTTACAGATACGCAGTATTTT. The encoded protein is CASSRIDRGVTDTQYF.

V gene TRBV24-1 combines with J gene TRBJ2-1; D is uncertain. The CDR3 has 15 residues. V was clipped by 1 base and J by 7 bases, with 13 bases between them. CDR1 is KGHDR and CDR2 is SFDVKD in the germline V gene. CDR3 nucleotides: TGTGCCACCAGTGATTTAAGCTTTAGTGGGAATGAGCAGTTCTTC. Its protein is CATSDLSFSGNEQFF.

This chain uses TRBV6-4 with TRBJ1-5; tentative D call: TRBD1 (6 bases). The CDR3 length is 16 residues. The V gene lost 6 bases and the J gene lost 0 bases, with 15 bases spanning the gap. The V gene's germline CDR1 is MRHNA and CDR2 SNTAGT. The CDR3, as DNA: TGTGCCAGCAGGGGTTTGGGGGCATATAGCAATCAGCCCCAGCATTTT. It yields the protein CASRGLGAYSNQPQHF.

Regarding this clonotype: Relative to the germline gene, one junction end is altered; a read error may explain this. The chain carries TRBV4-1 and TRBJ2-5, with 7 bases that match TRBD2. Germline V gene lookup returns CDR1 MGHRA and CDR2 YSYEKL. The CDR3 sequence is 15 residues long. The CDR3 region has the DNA TGCGCCAGCAGCCAACCCGGGACTACGCAAGAGTCCCAGTACTTC. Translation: CASSQPGTTQESQYF.

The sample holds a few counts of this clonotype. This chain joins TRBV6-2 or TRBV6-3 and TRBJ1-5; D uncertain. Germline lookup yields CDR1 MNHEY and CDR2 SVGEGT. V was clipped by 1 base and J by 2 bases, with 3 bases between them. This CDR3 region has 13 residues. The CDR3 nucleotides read TGTGCCAGCAGTTACTGGGGCAATCAGCCCCAGCATTTT. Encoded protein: CASSYWGNQPQHF.

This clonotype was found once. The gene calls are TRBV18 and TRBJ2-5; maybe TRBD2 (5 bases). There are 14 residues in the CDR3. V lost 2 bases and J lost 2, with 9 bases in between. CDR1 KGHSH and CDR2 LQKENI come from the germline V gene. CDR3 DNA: TGTGCCAGCTCACCAATCCCGGGACAAGAGACCCAGTACTTC. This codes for CASSPIPGQETQYF.

The CDR3 spells CASSGDRKETQYF. In DNA form, the CDR3 reads TGTGCCAGCAGCGGGGACAGAAAAGAGACCCAGTACTTC. V is TRBV2 and J is TRBJ2-5, with 7 bases matching TRBD1. The germline gives CDR1 SNHLY, CDR2 FYNNEI. Losses at the gene ends were 6 bases for V and 3 bases for J; bases not matched to a gene: 4. This CDR3 is built from 13 residues.

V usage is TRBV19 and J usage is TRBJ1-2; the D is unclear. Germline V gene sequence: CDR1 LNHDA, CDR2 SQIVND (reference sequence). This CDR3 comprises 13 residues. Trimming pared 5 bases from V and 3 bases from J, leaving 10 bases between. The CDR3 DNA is TGTGCCAGTAGTCCGGACGGGGACTATGGCTACACCTTC. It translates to CASSPDGDYGYTF.

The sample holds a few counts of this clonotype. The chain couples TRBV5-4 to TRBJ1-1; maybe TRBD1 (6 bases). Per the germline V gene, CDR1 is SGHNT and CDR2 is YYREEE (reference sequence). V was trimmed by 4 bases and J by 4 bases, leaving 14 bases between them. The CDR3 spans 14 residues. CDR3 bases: TGTGCCAGCAGCGGAGTCCAGGGGACCACTGAAGCTTTCTTT. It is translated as CASSGVQGTTEAFF.